The 4 T cell receptor beta chains below all came from one sample that was sequenced in a study of T cells in Graves' hyperthyroidism and ophthalmopathy. RNA transcripts served as the template for amplifying TCR beta CDR3 regions. With the HTBI primer set, the TCR CDR3 went through a first round of RT-PCR. MiXCR was run by TCRdb on the multiplex PCR reads, yielding one entry per CDR3 protein. The sample contains roughly 400,000 distinct CDR3 sequences, roughly 13% of which appear only once. The sequencing input was blood. The origin of the receptors is a man aged 45-60 years with Graves' ophthalmopathy.

The sample holds many counts of this clonotype. CDR3 protein: CASSFMMGGTDTQYF. As DNA, the CDR3 is TGTGCCAGCAGTTTCATGATGGGGGGCACAGATACGCAGTATTTT. The V call is TRBV28, the J call TRBJ2-3, with D perhaps matching TRBD1 or TRBD2 (5 bases each). V was shortened by 3 bases and J by 1 base, with 11 bases between the two germline ends. Germline lookup yields CDR1 MDHEN and CDR2 SYDVKM. There are 15 residues in the CDR3.

This clonotype came up many times. The chain uses TRBV30 and TRBJ2-7; possibly TRBD1 for D (5 bases). Trimming took 0 bases from V and 2 from J, leaving 11 bases between them. From germline, CDR1 is GTSNPN and CDR2 SVGIG (reference sequence). This CDR3 is 14 amino acids long. CDR3 coding DNA: TGTGCCTGGAGTGTACCCGACAGTCCCTACGAGCAGTACTTC. It yields the protein CAWSVPDSPYEQYF. Full variable domain (rest looked up from reference TRBV30 and TRBJ2-7): SQTIHQWPATLVQPVGSPLSLECTVEGTSNPNLYWYRQAAGRGLQLLFYSVGIGQISSEVPQNLSASRPQDRQFILSSKKLLLSDSGFYLCAWSVPDSPYEQYFGPGTRLTVT.

The chain is built from TRBV19 and TRBJ2-1; 15 nucleotides match TRBD2. J lost 2 bases, V lost 9 bases, and 14 bases had no gene match. CDR1 is LNHDA, CDR2 SQIVND, per germline (reference sequence). The CDR3 extends over 19 amino acids. The CDR3 reads CASRRTSGRAEITYNEQFF. CDR3 coding DNA: TGTGCCAGCCGCAGGACTAGCGGGAGGGCCGAAATCACCTACAATGAGCAGTTCTTC.

This clonotype has ten or more counts. V and J are TRBV5-4 and TRBJ2-1; D not resolved. The V gene lost 2 bases and the J gene lost 7 bases, with 7 bases spanning the gap. The CDR3 is 12 amino acids. Per germline, CDR1 SGHNT and CDR2 YYREEE (reference sequence). For the CDR3, the DNA is TGTGCCAGCAGCTTCAACAATAATGAGCAGTTCTTC. Translation: CASSFNNNEQFF.